Sequencing of this T cell receptor beta chain was carried out in a study of brain T cells in children with intractable seizures. Study-wide points: Pre-surgery blood may have been undersampled, hiding some clones.

Trimming shortened V by 3 bases and J by 4 bases, and 12 bases separated the two germline ends. CDR3 length: 15 amino acids. Looked up from germline, CDR1 is KGHSH and CDR2 is LQKENI. As to this clone: Its antigen is not identified.

Stated time point: blood from clinic visit 5 months post-surgery; TSC patient then seizure free. The table came from immunoSEQ multiplex PCR; TCRdb's copy has only in-frame clones and leaves some out. Of 300,000 to 400,000 clones listed, 93% are singletons. This sequence joins TRBV18 and TRBJ2-2; a weak D match, TRBD1 (5 bases). The sequenced sample was peripheral blood, obtained around 5 months after surgery. This receptor was identified in a boy younger than two with tuberous sclerosis and intractable seizures. This CDR3 reads CASSPGQGSTGELFF. In DNA form, the CDR3 reads TGTGCCAGCTCACCGGGTCAGGGCAGCACCGGGGAGCTGTTTTTT.